Below, one T cell receptor (beta chain) is given with its context. Its binding antigen is unknown. Base-call qualities are not available, and no considerably larger clone is one nucleotide away. This specimen comes from a study of shared clonotypes between healthy human individuals (TCRdb year 2020). About the full investigation: The cohort comprised a couple of women and a few men aged 18 to 49 years. Per donor, three plates each were used for CD4 naive and CD4 memory, two for CD8 naive, and one for CD8 memory. The study deeply sequenced blood TCR repertoires of about five healthy adults to estimate repertoire size and the extent of clonotype sharing between individuals. Libraries were prepared and TCR repertoires were sequenced by different laboratories using diverse techniques, in order to increase sequencing depth and limit assay-specific biases. Between about 0.9 and 8.9 billion PBMCs per donor were obtained by leukapheresis. Results and caveats for the whole study, not just this receptor: Naive subsets generally had larger estimated clonotype richness than memory subsets did. Higher generation probabilities were observed for clonotypes shared by all four sorted-subset donors than for non-shared clonotypes. Because the study included only a small number of donors, the genetic and exposure-history diversity represented was limited. When several donors were compared, the shared fraction of clonotypes was around 5% for naive CD4, 3.5% to 4% for naive CD8, 2.3% for memory CD4, and approximately 0.4% for memory CD8. Even with the large sequencing depth, rarefaction of the sorted-subset datasets indicated that sequencing was incomplete. Sampling was restricted to blood, and TCR repertoires in tissue are likely to differ from TCR repertoires in blood. Pairwise subsampling indicated that sequencing depth was expected to affect the degree of clonotype sharing among donors.

CDR1 and CDR2 are read off the germline V gene as ENHRY and SYGVKD. Deletion took 6 bases off V and 2 bases off J, with a span of 17 bases between the germline ends. The CDR3 starts with the cysteine, ends with the phenylalanine, and has 15 residues. Here the CDR3 DNA is all that survives: 45 bases in frame from base 1. The donors were healthy, HIV-negative adults who had no recently reported acute infections or vaccinations. Every donor was a Caucasian adult residing in Nashville, Tennessee, USA. CD4+ T cells were enriched through magnetic negative selection, after which naive cells were positively selected on CD45RA and the remaining negative fraction served as the memory subset. Blood was collected by leukapheresis, and PBMCs were isolated by Ficoll-Histopaque density gradient centrifugation and then cryopreserved in liquid nitrogen vapor phase. Purity and quantity of every magnetically sorted T cell population were checked by analytical flow cytometry. Genomic DNA was isolated from every sorted fraction and measured by UV absorbance on a Nanodrop 2000c.

Using the deep immunoSEQ assay, multiplex PCR amplified TCR CDR3 regions from genomic DNA. For each cell subset, the extracted genomic DNA was distributed evenly across all wells of several immunoSEQ 96-well plates, and each plate served as one replicate. For sorted subsets, around 200 ng genomic DNA, equal to tens of thousands of T cell genomes, was loaded into each replicate PCR. The purified libraries were quantified using a Qubit 3.0 fluorometer, sized with a Bioanalyzer 2100, and then quantified again using the KAPA Library Quantification kit. Every immunoSEQ 96-well plate was sequenced on a separate single-read 150-cycle Illumina NextSeq 550 flow cell. The published analysis was carried out like this. Because the immunoSEQ output included only junctional sequences and no quality scores, the filtering could not be the same as the filtering used for full-length reads. Sequences were annotated with PyIR, a Python wrapper for IgBLAST v1.9, and V/J genes and CDR3 were assigned using IMGT germline references. Any read was removed if the V/J assignment was weak (E-value above 1e-6), the CDR3 was missing, or the read contained stop codons, out-of-frame junctions, or ambiguous translated residues. V3J clonotypes were defined as sequences sharing the same inferred V gene, J gene, and CDR3 amino acid sequence. Percentage overlap between repertoires was computed as shared unique clonotypes divided by the size of the smaller repertoire. Three approaches were used to assess repertoire richness: RTK rarefaction, the Chao1 estimator, and Recon v2.1 estimates of unobserved clonotypes. OLGA was used to compute generation probabilities for all TCRbeta clonotypes that the gDNA method yielded from a handful of donors. TCRdb took this table from immuneACCESS and kept in-frame rearrangements with V and J called. Such tables lack part of the clones; where checked against another copy, unresolved V genes explain under half of the gap, and the rest is unexplained. V and J calls plus clone size are reproduced from that table; the DNA served to infer D and trimming. The sample profile shows 2 million to 2.5 million clones; about 94% of them were found once. The ten largest clones add up to 0.13% of the sample.

Sequencing was performed on naive CD4+ T cells sorted from blood. The cell subset or site label corresponds to: CD45RA+ positively selected. This receptor chain uses TRBV10-3 and TRBJ2-7; the D gene is perhaps TRBD2, on 5 matching bases. The receptor comes from a man aged 18 to 29 in good health. The sequenced DNA is TGTGCCATCAGCGACCCGGGGAGAGAGGCCTACGAGCAGTACTTC. Translated, it reads CAISDPGREAYEQYF.